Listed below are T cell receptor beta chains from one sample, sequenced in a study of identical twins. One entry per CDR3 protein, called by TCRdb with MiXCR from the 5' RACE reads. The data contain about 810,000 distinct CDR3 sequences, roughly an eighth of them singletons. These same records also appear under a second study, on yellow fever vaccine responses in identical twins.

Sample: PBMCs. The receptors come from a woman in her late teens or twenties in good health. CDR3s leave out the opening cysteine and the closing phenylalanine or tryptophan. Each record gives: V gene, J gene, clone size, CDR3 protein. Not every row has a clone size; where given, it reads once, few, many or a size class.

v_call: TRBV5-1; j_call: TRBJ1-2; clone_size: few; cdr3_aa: ASSLSGATGYT
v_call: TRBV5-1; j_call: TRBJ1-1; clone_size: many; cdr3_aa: ASSFEGGNTEAF
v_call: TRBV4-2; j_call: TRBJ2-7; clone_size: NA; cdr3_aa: ASSQGGQTYEQY
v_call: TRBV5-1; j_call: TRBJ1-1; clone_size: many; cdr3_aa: ASSMAQGGSTEAF
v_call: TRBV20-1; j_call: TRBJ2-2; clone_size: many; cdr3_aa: SARDSREPNTGELF
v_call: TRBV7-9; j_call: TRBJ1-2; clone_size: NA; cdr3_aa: ASGKTATNYGYT
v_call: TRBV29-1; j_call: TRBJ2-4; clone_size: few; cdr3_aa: SVSRPLDGDKNIQY
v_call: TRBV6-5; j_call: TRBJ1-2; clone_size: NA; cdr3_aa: ASSYKDRVGGYT
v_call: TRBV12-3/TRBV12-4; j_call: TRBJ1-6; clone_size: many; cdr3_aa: ASSFGSPLH
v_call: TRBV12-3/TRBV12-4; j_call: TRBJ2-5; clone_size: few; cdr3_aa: ASSTDSQETQY
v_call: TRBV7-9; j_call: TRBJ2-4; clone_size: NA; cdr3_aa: ASKDRGDTQY
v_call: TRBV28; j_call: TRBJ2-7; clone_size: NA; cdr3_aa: ASTFPGKPQQY
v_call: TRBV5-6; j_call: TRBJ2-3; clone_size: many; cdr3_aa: ASSLSPGGTDTQY
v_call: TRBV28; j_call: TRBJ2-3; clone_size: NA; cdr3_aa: ASSPGISSTDTQY
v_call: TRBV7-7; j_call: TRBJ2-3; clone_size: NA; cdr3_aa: ASSLHGGPLLTDTQY
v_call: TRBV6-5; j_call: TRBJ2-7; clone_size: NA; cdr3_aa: ASSYSYIPASEQY
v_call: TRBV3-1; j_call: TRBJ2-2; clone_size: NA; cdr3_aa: ASSQAGQGNTGELF
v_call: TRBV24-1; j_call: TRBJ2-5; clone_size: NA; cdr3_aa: ATSDSGTSRRVQQETQY
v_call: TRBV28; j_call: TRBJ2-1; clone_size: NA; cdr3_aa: ASSFPLAGALGSYNEQF
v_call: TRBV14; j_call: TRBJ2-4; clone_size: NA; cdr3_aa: ASSHPQLQNIQY
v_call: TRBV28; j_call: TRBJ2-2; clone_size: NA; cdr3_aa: ASSPRTAAGFTGELF
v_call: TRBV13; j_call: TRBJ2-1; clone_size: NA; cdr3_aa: ASSPTPGGEQF
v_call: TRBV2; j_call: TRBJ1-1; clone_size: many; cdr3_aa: ASSEQGAGITEAF
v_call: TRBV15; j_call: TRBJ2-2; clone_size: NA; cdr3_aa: ATSRAGGLTGELF
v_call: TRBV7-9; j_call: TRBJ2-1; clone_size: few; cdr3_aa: ASSNRDSYNEQF
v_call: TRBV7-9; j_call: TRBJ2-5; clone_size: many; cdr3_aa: ASSLGASGDETQY